Each of the 19 T cell receptor beta chains below was sequenced from the same sample in a study of blood T cell repertoires in COVID-19. The table came from immunoSEQ multiplex PCR; TCRdb's copy has only in-frame clones and leaves some out. The repertoire holds some 150,000 clones, with more than 65% as singletons. Input material: peripheral blood. The receptor source for this set is a woman between 45 and 60 years old with acute or convalescent COVID-19.

The rearrangement uses TRBV19 and TRBJ2-6; 10 bases fit TRBD1. CDR1 is LNHDA and CDR2 is SQIVND in the germline V gene (reference sequence). J was trimmed by 0 bases and V by 5 bases; bases with no gene match: 4. This CDR3 is 17 amino acids long. The CDR3 sequence: CASSAGQGISGANVLTF. The DNA for the CDR3 is TGTGCCAGTAGTGCGGGACAGGGGATCTCTGGGGCCAACGTCCTGACTTTC.

This clone came up once. This rearrangement joins TRBV18 to TRBJ2-5, with D maybe TRBD1 (5 bases). Trimming took off 3 bases at V and 5 bases at J, with 22 bases between the two ends. The CDR3 length is 17 residues. CDR1 and CDR2 from the germline V gene are KGHSH and LQKENI. The CDR3 loop is CASSPAPLQGVEETQYF. CDR3 nucleotides: TGTGCCAGCTCACCTGCCCCGCTGCAGGGTGTAGAGGAGACCCAGTACTTC.

This chain joins TRBV7-8 and TRBJ2-7; possible D gene TRBD1, 6 bases. Germline CDR1 reads SGHVS; CDR2 reads FQNEAQ. Trimming pared 4 bases from V and 2 bases from J, leaving 12 bases between. The CDR3 is made up of 14 amino acids. The CDR3 nucleotides read TGTGCCAGCAGCTCAGACAGGCCAGCCTACGAGCAGTACTTC. Translating it yields CASSSDRPAYEQYF.

The V and J genes are TRBV7-3 and TRBJ1-5; possible D gene TRBD1, 6 bases. The CDR3 contains 15 residues. Between the trimmed V and J ends, which lost 2 bases and 4 bases, there was a span of 12 bases. Germline loops: CDR1 SGHTA, CDR2 FQGTGA. The DNA of the CDR3 is TGTGCCAGCAGCTTAGATGGACAGCCTAATCAGCCCCAGCATTTT. Translated: CASSLDGQPNQPQHF.

V usage is TRBV29-1 and J usage is TRBJ1-1; 7 positions agree with TRBD1. The CDR3 runs to 13 residues. V was clipped by 4 bases and J by 2 bases; unmatched bases: 4. Per germline, CDR1 SQVTM and CDR2 ANQGSEA. DNA for the CDR3: TGCAGCGTTGGAAGGGGGCTTAACACTGAAGCTTTCTTT. It encodes CSVGRGLNTEAFF.

Only a few counts were recorded for this clone. This chain connects TRBV7-2 to TRBJ1-4, with 9 nucleotides matching TRBD1. Germline CDR1 is SGHTA and CDR2 is FQGNSA. V was pared by 1 base and J by 5 bases, with 8 bases of the junction left unmatched. The CDR3 loop spans 17 amino acids. The CDR3 region is CASSLGSPGQGNEKLFF. CDR3 sequence (DNA): TGTGCCAGCAGCTTAGGTTCTCCGGGACAGGGCAATGAAAAACTGTTTTTT. Full variable domain (missing parts from reference TRBV7-2 and TRBJ1-4): GAGVSQSPSNKVTEKGKDVELRCDPISGHTALYWYRQSLGQGLEFLIYFQGNSAPDKSGLPSDRFSAERTGGSVSTLTIQRTQQEDSAVYLCASSLGSPGQGNEKLFFGSGTQLSVL.

This chain joins TRBV27 and TRBJ1-6, with D hard to call. The germline CDR1 and CDR2 sequences are MNHEY and SMNVEV (reference sequence). V dropped 3 bases and J dropped 9 bases, with 15 bases sitting between them. CDR3 length equals 15 residues. This CDR3 is CASSLNIAATSPLHF. The CDR3 nucleotides read TGTGCCAGCAGTTTGAACATCGCGGCTACTTCACCCCTCCACTTT.

V usage is TRBV6-5 and J usage is TRBJ1-3; 8 nucleotides match TRBD1. The CDR3 length is 15 residues. The germline gives CDR1 MNHEY, CDR2 SVGAGI. V gave up 6 bases and J gave up 3 bases; unmatched junction bases: 7. The CDR3 loop reads CASRAGGSGGNTIYF. In DNA, the CDR3 is TGTGCCAGCAGAGCAGGGGGCTCGGGTGGAAACACCATATATTTT.

This clone has more than one count but fewer than ten. This sequence joins TRBV11-2 and TRBJ1-2, with 7 positions matching TRBD1. Germline V lookup: CDR1 SGHAT, CDR2 FQNNGV. This CDR3 has 12 amino acids. V lost 4 bases to trimming and J lost 11 bases; unmatched junction nucleotides: 7. The CDR3 region has the DNA TGTGCCAGCAGCTCAGATTCCAGGGGGTACACCTTC. Amino acid sequence: CASSSDSRGYTF.

The J gene is TRBJ1-2, the V gene TRBV7-9; 7 bases map to TRBD1. Trimming took 6 bases from V and 8 from J; bases not matched to a gene: 9. CDR3 length: 13 amino acids. Germline values: CDR1 SEHNR, CDR2 FQNEAQ (reference sequence). In nucleotides, the CDR3 is TGTGCCAGCAGGAGCCGACAGGGACCCGGCTACACCTTC. Translation: CASRSRQGPGYTF.

V and J are TRBV12-5 and TRBJ2-2; D is uncertain. Germline V gene sequence: CDR1 LGHNT, CDR2 FRNRAP. This CDR3 is built from 13 residues. The V and J ends lost 6 bases and 2 bases respectively, with 7 bases between them. This CDR3 reads CASGSFNTGELFF. In DNA, the CDR3 is TGTGCTAGTGGCTCTTTTAACACCGGGGAGCTGTTTTTT.

This chain joins TRBV4-1 and TRBJ2-3; D is ambiguous. The CDR3 has 14 amino acids. V shed 5 bases and J shed 2 bases, with 11 bases lying between them. Germline CDR1 is MGHRA and CDR2 is YSYEKL. CDR3 in amino acids: CASSYGTVTDTQYF. CDR3 in DNA: TGCGCCAGCAGCTACGGCACAGTCACAGATACGCAGTATTTT.

The V gene is TRBV19, the J gene TRBJ1-1; D remains unclear. V was shortened by 3 bases and J by 1 base, with 12 bases between the two germline ends. The CDR3 sequence is 15 residues long. CDR1 LNHDA and CDR2 SQIVND come from the germline V gene (reference sequence). This chain's CDR3 is CASSIRAGGNTEAFF. CDR3 nucleotide sequence: TGTGCCAGTAGTATTAGGGCAGGAGGGAACACTGAAGCTTTCTTT.

The CDR3 DNA reads as TGTGCCAGCAGGCTCGCGGGGGTCGACACCGGGGAGCTGTTTTTT. Amino acid sequence: CASRLAGVDTGELFF. V and J are TRBV14 and TRBJ2-2; 7 nucleotides agree with TRBD2. Germline CDR1 SGHDN, CDR2 FVKESK. There are 15 residues in the CDR3. V was clipped by 6 bases and J by 3 bases; unmatched bases: 7.

This chain uses TRBV3-1 (or the pseudogene TRBV3-2) with TRBJ2-3; the match to TRBD2 covers 9 bases. Germline loops: CDR1 LGHDT, CDR2 YNNKEL (reference sequence). The CDR3 is 16 amino acids. The V and J ends lost 1 base and 4 bases, in that order; junction bases with no gene match: 6. DNA of the CDR3: TGTGCCAGCAGCCAAGGCGCGGGGGGGCCCGCAGATACGCAGTATTTT. Its protein product is CASSQGAGGPADTQYF.

This clone was picked up a small number of times. This chain connects TRBV29-1 to TRBJ1-2, with 8 bases aligning to TRBD1. There are 14 residues in the CDR3. J lost 1 base, V lost 3 bases, and 4 bases had no gene match. From germline, CDR1 is SQVTM and CDR2 ANQGSEA. CDR3 sequence (DNA): TGCAGCGTTGATTCGGACAGGGATAACTATGGCTACACCTTC. Amino acids: CSVDSDRDNYGYTF.

Comment on this clone: In the same sample, other DNA sequences code for this CDR3. The chain joins TRBV12-5 to TRBJ2-5; possible D gene TRBD2, 7 bases. V lost 2 bases to trimming and J lost 4 bases, with 11 bases between them. This CDR3 contains 14 residues. Germline V lookup: CDR1 LGHNT, CDR2 FRNRAP. The CDR3 region has the DNA TGTGCTAGTGGTTTGTCGGGGGGCGGAGAGACCCAGTACTTC. It translates to CASGLSGGGETQYF.

The chain uses TRBV6-5 and TRBJ1-2; D is unresolved. CDR1 is MNHEY, CDR2 SVGAGI, per germline. V was clipped by 2 bases and J by 3 bases, with 7 bases between them. CDR3 size: 13 residues. The CDR3 loop reads CASSYNIYYGYTF. The CDR3 region has the DNA TGTGCCAGCAGTTACAACATCTACTATGGCTACACCTTC.

The chain is built from TRBV7-8 and TRBJ1-2; 7 bases map to TRBD1. J lost 4 bases, V lost 0 bases, and 5 bases had no gene match. The CDR3 consists of 15 residues. Germline V lookup: CDR1 SGHVS, CDR2 FQNEAQ. The DNA for the CDR3 is TGTGCCAGCAGCTTAGCAGGACAGGCGGGCTATGGCTACACCTTC. Its protein is CASSLAGQAGYGYTF. Full variable domain (missing parts from reference TRBV7-8 and TRBJ1-2): GAGVSQSPRYKVAKRGQDVALRCDPISGHVSLFWYQQALGQGPEFLTYFQNEAQLDKSGLPSDRFFAERPEGSVSTLKIQRTQQEDSAVYLCASSLAGQAGYGYTFGSGTRLTVV.